This paragraph covers one T cell receptor (beta chain) sequence. It has no known antigen specificity. Base qualities were left out, and no much larger clone turns up one base away. Genomic DNA was isolated from the sorted cells so that the TCRbeta CDR3 region could be sequenced. The immunoSEQ Assay was used to sequence the TCRbeta CDR3 regions. What TCRdb holds here is the immuneACCESS table cut down to in-frame rearrangements. Part of the clones is not present; checked against another copy, under half of the missing clones reflect an unresolved V gene, and the others are unexplained. This sample has around 53,000 clones in its table, and 85% of those were observed once. 20% of the sample lies in the top ten. These data originate in a study of OX40 agonist ivuxolimab in advanced cancers. With regard to the full study: Ivuxolimab was an agonistic, fully human IgG2 monoclonal antibody directed against OX40 (CD134), a costimulatory receptor. The paper reports the monotherapy dose-escalation portion (N of about 54 patients) of the phase I ivuxolimab trial. In the dose-escalation cohort, approximately 83% of patients were male, and the mean age was roughly 56 years with a range of roughly 23 to 79. Intravenous ivuxolimab was administered to patients every 2 weeks at six dose levels: 0.01, 0.1, 0.3, 1.5, 3 and 10 mg/kg. Three dose-escalation patients achieved partial responses, one with hepatocellular carcinoma and two with cutaneous melanoma. Peripheral TCRbeta sequencing was intended to test whether TCR sequence diversity was altered and clonal T-cell expansion was caused by ivuxolimab. Patients were allowed to have had prior anti-PD-1, anti-PD-L1 or anti-CTLA-4 therapy, and around 40% of the dose-escalation patients had previously received checkpoint inhibitors. Of the approximately 50 dose-escalation patients, hepatocellular carcinoma was present in 19, melanoma in around 15, renal cell carcinoma in 9 and head and neck cancer in 9. Paper-wide results and their limitations: Low levels of normalized T-cell clonal expansion were also seen in some nonresponding patients. In the 0.1-3.0 mg/kg groups, partial responders were among the patients with the lowest normalized peripheral clonal expansion, particularly in CD8+ T cells. The antigen specificity of the peripheral T cells that underwent clonal expansion was not determined. Clonal expansion of both CD4+ and CD8+ blood T cells was observed from baseline to week 6 at doses 0.1 to 3.0 mg/kg. After ivuxolimab, CD8+ T cells had more expanded clones than CD4+ T cells on average.

Patients with a history of autoimmune disease or receiving systemic immunosuppression were excluded from the trial. Peripheral blood for TCR sequencing was collected from all dose cohorts at baseline, on cycle 4 day 1, and on cycle 7 day 1. Samples were obtained from an open-label, multicenter, first-in-human phase I dose-escalation trial of ivuxolimab. Adults with locally advanced or metastatic melanoma, renal cell, hepatocellular, or head and neck squamous cell carcinoma were enrolled in the trial. Before TCR sequencing, CD4+ T cells and CD8+ T cells from peripheral blood were sorted into separate populations. The sequence came from an adult with an advanced solid tumor such as melanoma, head and neck, liver or kidney cancer. The source was CD4+ or CD8+ T cells sorted from blood, collected in a trial of the OX40 agonist ivuxolimab.

The nucleotides are TGTGCCAGCAGAGAAGACGCAGCATTTCCCCAAGAGACCCAGTACTTC. Its protein product is CASREDAAFPQETQYF. The sequence is built from TRBV28 and TRBJ2-5, with no D gene named confidently. Between the V and J ends, shortened by 6 bases and 1 base respectively, the junction contains 18 bases. The CDR3 runs 16 residues from the cysteine to the phenylalanine. Only the CDR3 part of the read is kept: 48 bases, read in frame from the first base. CDR1 MDHEN and CDR2 SYDVKM are derived from the germline V gene.